Sequencing of this TCR beta chain was carried out in a study of T cell repertoires in cytomegalovirus infection. Turning to the study itself: Recently identified HLA-C-restricted CMV epitopes were among the peptides used. Carrying CMV and the relevant HLA type showed in public TCR beta signatures.

A remark on this clonotype: Its antigen is undetermined.

TCRdb fed the reads into MiXCR, producing one record per CDR3 protein. The profile shows 550,000 to 700,000 distinct CDR3 sequences, under 45% of them singletons. This CDR3 is built from 17 residues. J was trimmed by 1 base and V by 4 bases; bases with no gene match: 7. The material sequenced was cultured PBMCs, taken from culture after CMV antigen stimulation. The rearrangement links TRBV12-3 or TRBV12-4 to TRBJ1-5; 10 bases align to TRBD1. The TCR sequence derives from a human donor in good health (CMV status not recorded). Some clones in this sample may be carry-over from other donors' samples. The CDR3 is CASSWDRGMGSNQPQHF. In DNA form, the CDR3 reads TGTGCCAGCAGTTGGGACAGGGGCATGGGAAGCAATCAGCCCCAGCATTTT.